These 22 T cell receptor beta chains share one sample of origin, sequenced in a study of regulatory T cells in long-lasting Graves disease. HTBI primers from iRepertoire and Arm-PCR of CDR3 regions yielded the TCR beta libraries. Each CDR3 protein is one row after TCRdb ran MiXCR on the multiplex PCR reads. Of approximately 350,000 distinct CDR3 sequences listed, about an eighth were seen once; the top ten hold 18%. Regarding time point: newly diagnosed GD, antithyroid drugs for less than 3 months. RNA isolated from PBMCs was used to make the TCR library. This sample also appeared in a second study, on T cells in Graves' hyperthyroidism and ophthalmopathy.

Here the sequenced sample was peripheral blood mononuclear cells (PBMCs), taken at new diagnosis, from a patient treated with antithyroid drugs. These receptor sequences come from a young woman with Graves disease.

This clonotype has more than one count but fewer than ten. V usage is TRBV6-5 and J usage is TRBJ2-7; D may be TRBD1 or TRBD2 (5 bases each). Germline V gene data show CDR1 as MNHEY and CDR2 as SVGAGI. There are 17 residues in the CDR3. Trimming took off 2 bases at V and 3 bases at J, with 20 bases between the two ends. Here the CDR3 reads CASSYGVREGSLYEQYF. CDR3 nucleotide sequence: TGTGCCAGCAGTTACGGGGTCAGGGAAGGGAGCCTCTACGAGCAGTACTTC.

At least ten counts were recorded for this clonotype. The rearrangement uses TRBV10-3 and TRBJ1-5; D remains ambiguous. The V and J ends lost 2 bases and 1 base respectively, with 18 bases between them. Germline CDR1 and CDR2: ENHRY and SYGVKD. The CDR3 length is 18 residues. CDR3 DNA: TGTGCCATCAGTGAGAGACCAAACATTGGGGAGAGCAATCAGCCCCAGCATTTT. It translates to CAISERPNIGESNQPQHF.

The DNA of the CDR3 is TGTGCCAGCAGCTTAGAGCCCCTCGTTTACTCTGGGGCCAACGTCCTGACTTTC. It yields the protein CASSLEPLVYSGANVLTF. The rearrangement uses TRBV7-3 and TRBJ2-6, with unresolved D. Trimming removed 2 bases at V and 0 bases at J, with 14 bases between. The CDR3 is made up of 18 amino acids. Germline CDR1 is SGHTA and CDR2 is FQGTGA. Looking up the rest from reference TRBV7-3 and TRBJ2-6 gives the full variable domain: GAGVSQTPSNKVTEKGKYVELRCDPISGHTALYWYRQSLGQGPEFLIYFQGTGAADDSGLPNDRFFAVRPEGSVSTLKIQRTERGDSAVYLCASSLEPLVYSGANVLTFGAGSRLTVL.

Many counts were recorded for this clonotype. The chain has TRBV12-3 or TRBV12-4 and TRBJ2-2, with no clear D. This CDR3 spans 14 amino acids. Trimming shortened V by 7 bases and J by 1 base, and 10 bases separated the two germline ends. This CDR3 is CASISQLNTGELFF. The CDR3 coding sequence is TGTGCCAGCATTTCACAGTTGAACACCGGGGAGCTGTTTTTT.

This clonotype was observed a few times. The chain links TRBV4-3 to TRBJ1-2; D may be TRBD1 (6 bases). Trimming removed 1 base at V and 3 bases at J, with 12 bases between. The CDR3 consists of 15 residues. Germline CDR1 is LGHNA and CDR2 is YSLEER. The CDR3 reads CASSQGTASYYGYTF. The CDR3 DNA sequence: TGCGCCAGCAGCCAAGGGACAGCGAGTTACTATGGCTACACCTTC.

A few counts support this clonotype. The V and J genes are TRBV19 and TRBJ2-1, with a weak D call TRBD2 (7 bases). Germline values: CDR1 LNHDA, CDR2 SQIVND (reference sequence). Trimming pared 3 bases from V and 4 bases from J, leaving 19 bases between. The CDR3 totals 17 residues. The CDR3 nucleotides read TGTGCCAGTAGTATTGGGGGGGGGCGAGCGGCGTACAATGAGCAGTTCTTC. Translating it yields CASSIGGGRAAYNEQFF.

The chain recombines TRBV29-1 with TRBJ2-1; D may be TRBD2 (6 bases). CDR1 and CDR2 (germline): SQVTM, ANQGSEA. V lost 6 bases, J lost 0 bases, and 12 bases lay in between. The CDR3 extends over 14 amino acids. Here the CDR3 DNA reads TGCAGCGTGGATGCGGGACCCTCCTACAATGAGCAGTTCTTC. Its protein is CSVDAGPSYNEQFF.

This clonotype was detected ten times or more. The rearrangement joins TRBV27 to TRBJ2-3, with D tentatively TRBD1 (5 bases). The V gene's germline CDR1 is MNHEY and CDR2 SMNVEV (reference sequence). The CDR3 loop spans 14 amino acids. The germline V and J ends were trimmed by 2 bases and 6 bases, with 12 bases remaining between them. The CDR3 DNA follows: TGTGCCAGCAGTTTAGGGGCCCTCGGGGATACGCAGTATTTT. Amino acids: CASSLGALGDTQYF.

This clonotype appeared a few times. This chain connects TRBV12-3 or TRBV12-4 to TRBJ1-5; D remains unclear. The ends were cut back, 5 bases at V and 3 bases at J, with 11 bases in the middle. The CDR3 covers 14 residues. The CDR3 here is CASSPGSFNQPQHF. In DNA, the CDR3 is TGTGCCAGCAGTCCCGGGTCATTCAATCAGCCCCAGCATTTT.

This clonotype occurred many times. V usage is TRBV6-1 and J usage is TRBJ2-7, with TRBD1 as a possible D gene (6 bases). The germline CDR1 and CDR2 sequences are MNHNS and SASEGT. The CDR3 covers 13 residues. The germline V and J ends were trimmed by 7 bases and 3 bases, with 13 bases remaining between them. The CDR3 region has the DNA TGTGCCAGCACCAACGGACAGAACTACGAGCAGTACGTC. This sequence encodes CASTNGQNYEQYV.

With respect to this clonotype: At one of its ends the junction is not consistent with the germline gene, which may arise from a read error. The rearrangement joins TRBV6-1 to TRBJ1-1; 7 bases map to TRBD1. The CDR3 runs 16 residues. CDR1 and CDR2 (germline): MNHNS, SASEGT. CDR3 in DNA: TGTGCCAACAGTCAAGACAGGGTCCTCATGAACACTGAAGCTTTCTTT. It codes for CANSQDRVLMNTEAFF.

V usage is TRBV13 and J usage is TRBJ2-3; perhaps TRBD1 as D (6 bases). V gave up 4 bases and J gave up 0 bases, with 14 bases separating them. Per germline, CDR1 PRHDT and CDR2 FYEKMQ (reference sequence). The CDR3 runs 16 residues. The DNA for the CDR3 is TGTGCCAGCAGCTCGGCAGGGGCGCCTAGCACAGATACGCAGTATTTT. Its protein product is CASSSAGAPSTDTQYF.

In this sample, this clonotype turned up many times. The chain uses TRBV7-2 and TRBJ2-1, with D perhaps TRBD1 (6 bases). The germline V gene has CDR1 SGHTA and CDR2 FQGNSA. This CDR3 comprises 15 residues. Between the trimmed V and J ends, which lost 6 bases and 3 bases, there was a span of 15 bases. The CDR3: CASRHREIVYNEQFF. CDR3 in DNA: TGTGCCAGCAGACACAGGGAAATCGTCTACAATGAGCAGTTCTTC.

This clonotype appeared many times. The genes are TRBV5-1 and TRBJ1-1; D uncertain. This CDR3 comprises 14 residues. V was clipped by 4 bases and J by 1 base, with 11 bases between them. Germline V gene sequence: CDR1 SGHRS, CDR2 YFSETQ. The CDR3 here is CASSVHSANTEAFF. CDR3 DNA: TGCGCCAGCAGCGTTCATAGTGCGAACACTGAAGCTTTCTTT.

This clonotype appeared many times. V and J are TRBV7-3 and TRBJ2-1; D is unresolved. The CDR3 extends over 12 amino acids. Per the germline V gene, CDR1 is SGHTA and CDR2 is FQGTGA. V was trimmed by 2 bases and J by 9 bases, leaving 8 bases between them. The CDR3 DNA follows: TGTGCCAGCAGCTTAGTCGGCAGTGAGCAGTTCTTC. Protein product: CASSLVGSEQFF.

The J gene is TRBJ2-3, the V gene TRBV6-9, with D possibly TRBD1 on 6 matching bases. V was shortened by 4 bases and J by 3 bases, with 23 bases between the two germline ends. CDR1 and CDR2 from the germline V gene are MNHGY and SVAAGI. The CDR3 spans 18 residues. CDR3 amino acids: CASSFRVPLRGKTDTQYF. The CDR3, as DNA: TGTGCCAGCAGTTTTAGGGTCCCGCTCAGGGGTAAAACAGATACGCAGTATTTT.

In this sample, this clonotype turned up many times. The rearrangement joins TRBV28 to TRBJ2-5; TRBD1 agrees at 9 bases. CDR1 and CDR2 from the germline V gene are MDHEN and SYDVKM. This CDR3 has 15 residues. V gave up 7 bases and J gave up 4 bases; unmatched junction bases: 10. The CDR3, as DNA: TGTGCCAGCATGTGGACAGGGGCTAACCGAGAGACCCAGTACTTC. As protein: CASMWTGANRETQYF.

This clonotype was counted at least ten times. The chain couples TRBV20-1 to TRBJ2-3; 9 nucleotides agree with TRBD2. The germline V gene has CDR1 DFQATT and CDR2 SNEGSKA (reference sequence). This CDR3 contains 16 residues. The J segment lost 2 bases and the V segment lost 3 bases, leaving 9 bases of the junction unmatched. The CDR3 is CSASGAGTSTTDTQYF. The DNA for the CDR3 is TGCAGTGCTAGTGGGGCAGGGACTAGCACCACAGATACGCAGTATTTT.

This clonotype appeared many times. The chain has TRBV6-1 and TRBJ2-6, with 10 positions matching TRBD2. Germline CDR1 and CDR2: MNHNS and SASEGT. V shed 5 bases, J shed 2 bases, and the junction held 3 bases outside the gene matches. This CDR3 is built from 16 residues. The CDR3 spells CASSSGRAAGANVLTF. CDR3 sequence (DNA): TGTGCCAGCAGTAGCGGGAGGGCGGCTGGGGCCAACGTCCTGACTTTC.

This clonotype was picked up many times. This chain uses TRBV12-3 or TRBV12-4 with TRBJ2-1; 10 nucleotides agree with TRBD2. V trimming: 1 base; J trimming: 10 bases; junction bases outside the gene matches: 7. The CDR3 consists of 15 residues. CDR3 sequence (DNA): TGTGCCAGCAGTTTAGTGGGGCTAGCGGGAGACGAGCAGTTCTTC. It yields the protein CASSLVGLAGDEQFF.

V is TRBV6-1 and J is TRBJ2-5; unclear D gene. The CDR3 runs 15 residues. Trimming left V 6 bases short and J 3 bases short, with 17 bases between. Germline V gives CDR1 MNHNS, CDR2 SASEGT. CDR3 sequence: CASSQVGQYKETQYF. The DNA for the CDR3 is TGTGCCAGCAGCCAAGTCGGGCAGTATAAAGAGACCCAGTACTTC.

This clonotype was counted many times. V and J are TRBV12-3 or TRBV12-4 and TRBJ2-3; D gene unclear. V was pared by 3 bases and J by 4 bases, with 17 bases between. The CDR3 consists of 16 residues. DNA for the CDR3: TGTGCCAGCAGTTTCGATGTCGTTACAACCTCAGATACGCAGTATTTT. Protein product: CASSFDVVTTSDTQYF.